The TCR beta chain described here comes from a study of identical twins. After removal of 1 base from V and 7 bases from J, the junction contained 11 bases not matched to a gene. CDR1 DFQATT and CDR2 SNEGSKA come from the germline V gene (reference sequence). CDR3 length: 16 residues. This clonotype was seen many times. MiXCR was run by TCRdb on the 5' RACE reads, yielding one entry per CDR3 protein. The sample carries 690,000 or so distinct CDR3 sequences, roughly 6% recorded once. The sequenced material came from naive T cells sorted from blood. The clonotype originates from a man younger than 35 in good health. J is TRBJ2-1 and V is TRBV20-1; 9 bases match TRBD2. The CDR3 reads CSARGVSGRIENEQFF. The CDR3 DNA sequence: TGCAGTGCTAGAGGGGTTAGCGGGAGAATAGAAAATGAGCAGTTCTTC.